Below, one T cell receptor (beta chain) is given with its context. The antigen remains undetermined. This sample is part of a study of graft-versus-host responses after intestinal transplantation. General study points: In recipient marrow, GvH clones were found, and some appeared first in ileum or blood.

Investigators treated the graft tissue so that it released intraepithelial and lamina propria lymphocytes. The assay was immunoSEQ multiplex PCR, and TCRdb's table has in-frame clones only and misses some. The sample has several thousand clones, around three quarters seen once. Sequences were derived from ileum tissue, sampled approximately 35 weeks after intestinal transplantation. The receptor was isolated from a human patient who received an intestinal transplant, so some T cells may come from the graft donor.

The CDR3 loop reads CAISDRTGGVGETQYF. For the CDR3, the DNA is TGTGCCATCAGTGATAGGACAGGGGGCGTAGGGGAGACCCAGTACTTC. The V call is TRBV10-3, the J call TRBJ2-5; 11 bases match TRBD1. The V gene end was trimmed by 3 bases and the J gene end by 5 bases; junction bases not matched to a gene: 8. The CDR3 spans 16 residues. Germline CDR1 reads ENHRY; CDR2 reads SYGVKD.